The 30 T cell receptor beta chains reported below all come from one sample, sequenced in a study of Ad26.COV2.S vaccination and SARS-CoV-2 variants. Treatment indicated: some 20 received Ad26.COV2.S at low or high dose, single or two shots; 5 received placebo; per-sample allocation not given. Repertoires come from day 63 after the first vaccine or placebo injection. Only in-frame clones appear in the TCRdb table, and some are missing; sequencing was by immunoSEQ multiplex PCR. The sample has over 400,000 clones, 90% seen once. The sequencing here drew on peripheral blood, taken in a trial of Ad26.COV2.S vaccine versus placebo. The origin of the receptors is a person between 18 and 59 years old who received the Ad26.COV2.S COVID-19 vaccine or a placebo.

The chain uses TRBV5-1 and TRBJ1-4; 7 bases map to TRBD1. This CDR3 comprises 18 residues. The V and J ends lost 2 bases and 5 bases, in that order; junction bases with no gene match: 15. Germline V gives CDR1 SGHRS, CDR2 YFSETQ. The CDR3: CASSLRDRDIWSNEKLFF. The CDR3 DNA follows: TGCGCCAGCAGCTTACGAGACAGGGACATTTGGTCCAATGAAAAACTGTTTTTT. The full variable domain, its missing parts supplied by reference TRBV5-1 and TRBJ1-4, is KAGVTQTPRYLIKTRGQQVTLSCSPISGHRSVSWYQQTPGQGLQFLFEYFSETQRNKGNFPGRFSGRQFSNSRSEMNVSTLELGDSALYLCASSLRDRDIWSNEKLFFGSGTQLSVL.

The chain links TRBV7-3 to TRBJ2-1; a possible D gene is TRBD2 (5 bases). V was cut by 8 bases and J by 1 base, with 9 bases left in between. Germline CDR1 reads SGHTA; CDR2 reads FQGTGA. The CDR3 runs to 13 residues. The CDR3 DNA is TGTGCCAGCGGTTCGGGGTCCTACAATGAGCAGTTCTTC. Translating gives CASGSGSYNEQFF.

The genes are TRBV4-3 and TRBJ2-1; D uncertain. The V end was cut by 2 bases, the J end by 3 bases, with 5 bases between. The CDR3 is 13 residues long. CDR1 is LGHNA, CDR2 YSLEER, per germline. CDR3 in amino acids: CASSQSLYNEQFF. The CDR3, as DNA: TGCGCCAGCAGCCAAAGTCTCTACAATGAGCAGTTCTTC.

The V and J genes are TRBV2 and TRBJ1-1, with unresolved D. The V gene's germline CDR1 is SNHLY and CDR2 FYNNEI. The CDR3 consists of 17 residues. Trimming cost V 5 bases and J 4 bases, with 23 bases left between them. The CDR3 sequence: CASSRSAAPRPGTEAFF. The CDR3 bases are TGTGCCAGCAGTCGTTCAGCGGCTCCCCGGCCCGGCACTGAAGCTTTCTTT.

This clone appeared once. The V call is TRBV6-6, the J call TRBJ1-4; D call uncertain. The germline gives CDR1 MNHNY, CDR2 SVGAGI (reference sequence). The CDR3 has 14 amino acids. The V end was cut by 7 bases, the J end by 0 bases, with 9 bases between. CDR3 sequence (DNA): TGTGCCAGCACCGTAATCCCAACTAATGAAAAACTGTTTTTT. Protein product: CASTVIPTNEKLFF.

The chain is built from TRBV18 and TRBJ2-7; unclear D gene. Trimming cost V 0 bases and J 0 bases, with 6 bases left between them. There are 14 residues in the CDR3. The germline CDR1 and CDR2 sequences are KGHSH and LQKENI. The CDR3: CASSPPWDSYEQYF. The CDR3 DNA follows: TGTGCCAGCTCACCACCTTGGGACTCCTACGAGCAGTACTTC.

The chain recombines TRBV7-8 with TRBJ2-2; maybe TRBD1 (6 bases). In germline, CDR1 is SGHVS, CDR2 FQNEAQ. V lost 3 bases and J 7 bases, leaving 9 bases between the germline ends. This CDR3 has 13 residues. For the CDR3, the DNA is TGTGCCAGCAGCTTGGGCAGGGGCGGGGAGCTGTTTTTT. It yields the protein CASSLGRGGELFF.

This chain links TRBV15 with TRBJ2-3; 9 nucleotides match TRBD2. Trimming at V came to 5 bases and at J to 4 bases, leaving 7 bases not matched to a gene. Germline V gene lookup returns CDR1 LNHNV and CDR2 YYDKDF (reference sequence). This CDR3 contains 15 residues. CDR3 in amino acids: CATSVSGRTPDTQYF. The CDR3 DNA follows: TGTGCCACCAGCGTTAGCGGGAGAACCCCAGATACGCAGTATTTT.

The gene calls are TRBV29-1 and TRBJ2-7; TRBD1 agrees at 7 bases. The CDR3 has 13 residues. V shed 6 bases, J shed 2 bases, and the junction held 7 bases outside the gene matches. Germline V gene sequence: CDR1 SQVTM, CDR2 ANQGSEA. The CDR3 region is CSVIWTGAYEQYF. The DNA for the CDR3 is TGCAGCGTCATTTGGACAGGTGCCTACGAGCAGTACTTC.

This clone has ten or more counts. V and J are TRBV6-4 and TRBJ2-1, with D maybe TRBD2 (5 bases). Germline V gene lookup returns CDR1 MRHNA and CDR2 SNTAGT. The germline V and J ends were trimmed by 5 bases and 4 bases, with 12 bases remaining between them. This CDR3 comprises 14 residues. DNA of the CDR3: TGTGCCAGCAGTAGACACGGGGAGTACAATGAGCAGTTCTTC. It translates to CASSRHGEYNEQFF.

The chain carries TRBV7-3 and TRBJ2-1, with D possibly being TRBD2 (5 bases). With 2 bases removed from V and 0 bases from J, the gap between germline ends came to 11 bases. Germline V lookup: CDR1 SGHTA, CDR2 FQGTGA. The CDR3 length is 16 residues. The CDR3 nucleotides are TGTGCCAGCAGCTTATCGCGGGCCAGCTCCTACAATGAGCAGTTCTTC. Residues: CASSLSRASSYNEQFF.

The chain has TRBV5-6 and TRBJ2-3; D gene uncertain. The germline V gene encodes CDR1 SGHDT and CDR2 YYEEEE. The germline V and J ends were trimmed by 3 bases and 0 bases, with 11 bases remaining between them. This CDR3 comprises 15 residues. CDR3 region: CASSSPSFSTDTQYF. CDR3 coding DNA: TGTGCCAGCAGCTCCCCAAGTTTTAGCACAGATACGCAGTATTTT.

V and J are TRBV5-6 and TRBJ1-5, with no clear D. Germline values: CDR1 SGHDT, CDR2 YYEEEE. CDR3 length equals 14 residues. V shed 1 base and J shed 3 bases, with 8 bases lying between them. In nucleotides, the CDR3 is TGTGCCAGCAGCTTGAAGGCAGACAATCAGCCCCAGCATTTT. It translates to CASSLKADNQPQHF.

V and J are TRBV6-2 or TRBV6-3 and TRBJ1-1, with 7 bases lining up with TRBD1. The length of the CDR3 is 15 residues. V lost 0 bases to trimming and J lost 5 bases; unmatched junction nucleotides: 6. The germline V gene has CDR1 MNHEY and CDR2 SVGEGT. The CDR3: CASSYSDRVGTEAFF. Here the CDR3 DNA reads TGTGCCAGCAGTTACTCCGACAGGGTGGGGACTGAAGCTTTCTTT.

V usage is TRBV6-6 and J usage is TRBJ2-5; D is uncertain. Trimming took off 9 bases at V and 2 bases at J, with 7 bases between the two ends. The CDR3 has 11 residues. Looked up from germline, CDR1 is MNHNY and CDR2 is SVGAGI (reference sequence). In nucleotides, the CDR3 is TGTGCCAGTCACGCACAAGAGACCCAGTACTTC. The encoded protein is CASHAQETQYF.

The gene calls are TRBV27 and TRBJ2-7; TRBD2 matches at 9 bases. The CDR3 runs 14 residues. Germline CDR1 MNHEY, CDR2 SMNVEV (reference sequence). V trimming: 6 bases; J trimming: 5 bases; junction bases outside the gene matches: 8. The CDR3 DNA reads as TGTGCCAGCAGGACTTATAGCGGGAGCAACGAGCAGTACTTC. Protein sequence: CASRTYSGSNEQYF.

This clone has a single count. The chain recombines TRBV7-9 with TRBJ2-4; 9 nucleotides line up with TRBD1. The CDR3 loop spans 15 amino acids. J gave up 1 base and V 5 bases, and 3 bases lay outside the gene matches. CDR1 is SEHNR, CDR2 FQNEAQ, per germline (reference sequence). CDR3: CASSQQGAAKNIQYF. CDR3 nucleotides: TGTGCCAGCAGCCAACAGGGGGCGGCCAAAAACATTCAGTACTTC.

V and J are TRBV5-5 and TRBJ2-7; TRBD2 matches 13 bases. The CDR3 totals 15 residues. The V gene's germline CDR1 is SGHKS and CDR2 YYEKEE (reference sequence). V shed 2 bases, J shed 4 bases, and the junction held 3 bases outside the gene matches. The CDR3 loop is CASSFGLAGVYEQYF. CDR3 nucleotides: TGTGCCAGCAGCTTTGGACTAGCGGGAGTGTACGAGCAGTACTTC.

The V and J genes are TRBV2 and TRBJ2-7; 11 nucleotides match TRBD1. From germline, CDR1 is SNHLY and CDR2 FYNNEI. The ends lost 2 bases at V and 4 bases at J; junction bases unmatched: 4. The CDR3 is 15 residues long. This CDR3 reads CASSESGTGGYEQYF. In nucleotides, the CDR3 is TGTGCCAGCAGTGAATCCGGGACAGGGGGTTACGAGCAGTACTTC. Variable domain in full (rest from reference TRBV2 and TRBJ2-7): EPEVTQTPSHQVTQMGQEVILRCVPISNHLYFYWYRQILGQKVEFLVSFYNNEISEKSEIFDDQFSVERPDGSNFTLKIRSTKLEDSAMYFCASSESGTGGYEQYFGPGTRLTVT.

The rearrangement uses TRBV6-2 or TRBV6-3 and TRBJ2-7; TRBD2 aligns across 10 bases. Trimming at V came to 2 bases and at J to 7 bases, leaving 14 bases not matched to a gene. The V gene's germline CDR1 is MNHEY and CDR2 SVGEGT. This CDR3 spans 17 amino acids. CDR3 in amino acids: CASSYLQAKREGREQYF. CDR3 bases: TGTGCCAGCAGTTACCTTCAGGCCAAGCGGGAGGGCCGGGAGCAGTACTTC.

This sequence joins TRBV18 and TRBJ2-2; 8 bases are shared with TRBD2. This CDR3 is built from 22 residues. Germline values: CDR1 KGHSH, CDR2 LQKENI. With V trimmed by 6 bases and J by 2 bases, 26 bases remained unmatched. The CDR3 DNA sequence: TGTGCCAGCTCCCACCGACAGATGTTGGTAGCGGGGACGCCCAAAAACACCGGGGAGCTGTTTTTT. Protein: CASSHRQMLVAGTPKNTGELFF.

The chain has TRBV2 and TRBJ2-5; 12 nucleotides line up with TRBD2. The CDR3 is 13 amino acids. From germline, CDR1 is SNHLY and CDR2 FYNNEI. Germline trimming cut 8 bases from V and 5 bases from J; bases unmatched to any gene: 3. The CDR3 reads CASETSGSETQYF. The DNA for the CDR3 is TGTGCCAGCGAGACTAGCGGGAGCGAGACCCAGTACTTC.

The chain carries TRBV9 and TRBJ2-3, with 9 positions matching TRBD2. The CDR3 consists of 17 residues. V lost 0 bases, J lost 0 bases, and 5 bases stayed unmatched. Germline V lookup: CDR1 SGDLS, CDR2 YYNGEE. CDR3: CASSVGLAGTSTDTQYF. For the CDR3, the DNA is TGTGCCAGCAGCGTAGGGCTAGCGGGGACTAGCACAGATACGCAGTATTTT. Full variable domain (missing parts from reference TRBV9 and TRBJ2-3): DSGVTQTPKHLITATGQRVTLRCSPRSGDLSVYWYQQSLDQGLQFLIQYYNGEERAKGNILERFSAQQFPDLHSELNLSSLELGDSALYFCASSVGLAGTSTDTQYFGPGTRLTVL.

The J gene is TRBJ2-3, the V gene TRBV11-2; TRBD2 matches 14 bases. The germline V gene has CDR1 SGHAT and CDR2 FQNNGV. CDR3 length equals 19 residues. V was pared by 4 bases and J by 3 bases, with 12 bases of the junction left unmatched. CDR3 coding DNA: TGTGCCAGCAGCTCTCCGGGACTAGCGGGAGTCATTTGGACAGATACGCAGTATTTT. This encodes CASSSPGLAGVIWTDTQYF.

The V call is TRBV2, the J call TRBJ1-5; possibly TRBD1 for D (5 bases). The CDR3 contains 15 residues. Germline V lookup: CDR1 SNHLY, CDR2 FYNNEI. V gave up 6 bases and J gave up 7 bases, with 19 bases separating them. The CDR3: CASSQTATLRQPQHF. The CDR3 DNA follows: TGTGCCAGCAGCCAGACAGCAACGCTTAGGCAGCCCCAGCATTTT.

This chain joins TRBV19 and TRBJ2-7; tentative D call: TRBD1 (5 bases). The germline V gene encodes CDR1 LNHDA and CDR2 SQIVND (reference sequence). This CDR3 comprises 13 residues. Trimming stripped 1 base from V and 5 bases from J, with 9 bases between. The CDR3 reads CASSIGTNNEQYF. CDR3 DNA sequence: TGTGCCAGTAGTATAGGGACAAATAACGAGCAGTACTTC.

This chain connects TRBV9 to TRBJ2-5, with TRBD2 matching over 10 bases. The CDR3 contains 16 residues. The J segment lost 5 bases and the V segment lost 3 bases, leaving 10 bases of the junction unmatched. Germline V gives CDR1 SGDLS, CDR2 YYNGEE. Here the CDR3 reads CASSGASGRAGETQYF. The DNA of the CDR3 is TGTGCCAGCAGCGGGGCGAGCGGGAGGGCCGGTGAGACCCAGTACTTC.

The V and J genes are TRBV27 and TRBJ2-3, with no clear D. CDR1 is MNHEY, CDR2 SMNVEV, per germline (reference sequence). The V end was cut by 0 bases, the J end by 4 bases, with 8 bases between. The CDR3 covers 14 residues. The CDR3 nucleotides are TGTGCCAGCAGTTTATCGAGCCTAGCAGATACGCAGTATTTT. This encodes CASSLSSLADTQYF.

The chain uses TRBV28 and TRBJ2-3; D may be TRBD1 or TRBD2 (5 bases each). The CDR3 length is 15 residues. V was shortened by 11 bases and J by 1 base, with 19 bases between the two germline ends. Looked up from germline, CDR1 is MDHEN and CDR2 is SYDVKM. The CDR3 DNA follows: TGTGCCGCGTCTCTACGGGGCATAGGCACAGATACGCAGTATTTT. Translating it yields CAASLRGIGTDTQYF.

The CDR3 coding sequence is TGTGCCAGCAGCCAAGGCGCACCCTCAACCTACGAGCAGTACTTC. Translated, it gives CASSQGAPSTYEQYF. V and J are TRBV4-2 and TRBJ2-7; D is unclear. Germline assignment: CDR1 LGHNA and CDR2 YNFKEQ. CDR3 size: 15 residues. Trimming removed 1 base from V and 2 bases from J, with 12 bases in between.